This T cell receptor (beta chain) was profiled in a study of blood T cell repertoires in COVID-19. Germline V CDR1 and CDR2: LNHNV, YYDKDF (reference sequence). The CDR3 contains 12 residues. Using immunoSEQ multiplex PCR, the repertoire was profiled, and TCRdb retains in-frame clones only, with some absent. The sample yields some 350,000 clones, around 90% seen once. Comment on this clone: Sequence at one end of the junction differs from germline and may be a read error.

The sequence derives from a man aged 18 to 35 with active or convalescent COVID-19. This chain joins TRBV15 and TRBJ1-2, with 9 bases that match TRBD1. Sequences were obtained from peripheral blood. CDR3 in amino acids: CATSRAGTGTGF. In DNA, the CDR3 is TGTGCCACCAGCAGAGCCGGGACAGGGACCGGTTTC.